The clone carrying this TCR beta chain was seen once. The record originates from a study of blood T cell repertoires in COVID-19. Across the study: T cells, B-cell-depleted T cells, or PBMCs provided the cDNA or gDNA that served as material.

The V and J ends lost 3 bases and 5 bases respectively, with 13 bases between them. The CDR3 loop spans 15 amino acids. Germline lookup yields CDR1 MNHEY and CDR2 SMNVEV (reference sequence). Only in-frame clones appear in the TCRdb table, and some are missing; sequencing was by immunoSEQ multiplex PCR. The data hold about 68,000 clones, with 86% observed a single time. This TCR came from a man aged 30-40 years with acute or convalescent COVID-19. Sequenced sample: peripheral blood. V gene TRBV27 combines with J gene TRBJ1-4; no clear D gene. DNA for the CDR3: TGTGCCAGCAGTTTCCAGCAACACGGGAATGAAAAACTGTTTTTT. This gives the protein CASSFQQHGNEKLFF. Based on the CDR3 plus reference TRBV27 and TRBJ1-4, the full variable domain is EAQVTQNPRYLITVTGKKLTVTCSQNMNHEYMSWYRQDPGLGLRQIYYSMNVEVTDKGDVPEGYKVSRKEKRNFPLILESPSPNQTSLYFCASSFQQHGNEKLFFGSGTQLSVL.